These 25 T cell receptor beta chains came from one sample sequenced in a study of response to subunit inactivated influenza vaccine. Using its own MiXCR run on the RT-PCR reads, TCRdb lists one record per CDR3 protein. The sample shows about 780,000 distinct CDR3 sequences, about 18% of them seen only once. The source was PBMCs from blood, collected about 5 days after vaccination. All receptors come from a man in his forties or fifties who received an inactivated influenza vaccine.

This clonotype was detected only a few times. V and J are TRBV11-2 and TRBJ2-7; the D gene is possibly TRBD1 (5 bases). CDR3 size: 14 residues. V gave up 5 bases and J gave up 1 base, with 12 bases separating them. CDR1 is SGHAT and CDR2 is FQNNGV in the germline V gene. CDR3: CASSLTDISYEQYF. In DNA, the CDR3 is TGTGCCAGCAGCCTCACGGACATTTCCTACGAGCAGTACTTC.

The chain couples TRBV4-3 to TRBJ2-6; no firm D call. From germline, CDR1 is LGHNA and CDR2 YSLEER. The CDR3 spans 17 residues. V was cut by 0 bases and J by 2 bases, with 11 bases left in between. For the CDR3, the DNA is TGCGCCAGCAGCCAAGATCATCTCTGGGCTGGGGCCAACGTCCTGACTTTC. Its translation: CASSQDHLWAGANVLTF.

This clonotype turned up a few times. The rearrangement links TRBV5-5 to TRBJ1-6; no clear D gene. This CDR3 has 13 amino acids. V lost 0 bases to trimming and J lost 8 bases, with 6 bases between them. Germline assignment: CDR1 SGHKS and CDR2 YYEKEE (reference sequence). CDR3 DNA sequence: TGTGCCAGCAGCTTGGACTTTGATTCACCCCTCCACTTT. Its translation is CASSLDFDSPLHF.

This clonotype came up many times. The chain is built from TRBV6-5 and TRBJ2-3, with D unclear. V was shortened by 0 bases and J by 6 bases, with 7 bases between the two germline ends. Germline V gives CDR1 MNHEY, CDR2 SVGAGI. The CDR3 contains 13 residues. CDR3 sequence (DNA): TGTGCCAGCAGTTACTCAAGTACTGATACGCAGTATTTT. Encoded protein: CASSYSSTDTQYF.

This clonotype has only a few counts. The rearrangement links TRBV20-1 to TRBJ2-2, with D possibly TRBD1 on 5 matching bases. The V gene lost 4 bases and the J gene lost 2 bases, with 11 bases spanning the gap. Germline loops: CDR1 DFQATT, CDR2 SNEGSKA (reference sequence). The CDR3 consists of 14 residues. CDR3 protein: CSAIEQANTGELFF. The CDR3 region has the DNA TGCAGTGCTATCGAACAGGCTAACACCGGGGAGCTGTTTTTT.

This clonotype has a handful of counts. The V call is TRBV7-2, the J call TRBJ2-1; a weak D match, TRBD2 (6 bases). The CDR3 loop spans 16 amino acids. CDR1 SGHTA and CDR2 FQGNSA come from the germline V gene. V gave up 2 bases and J gave up 6 bases, with 17 bases separating them. The chain's CDR3 is CASSLRASVGGNEQFF. CDR3 DNA sequence: TGTGCCAGCAGCTTAAGGGCTAGCGTCGGGGGCAATGAGCAGTTCTTC.

This clonotype was counted at least ten times. The chain couples TRBV6-2 or TRBV6-3 to TRBJ1-1, with D tentatively TRBD1 (6 bases). The V and J ends lost 8 bases and 4 bases respectively, with 14 bases between them. Germline V CDR1 and CDR2: MNHEY, SVGEGT. CDR3 length: 13 residues. CDR3 sequence reads: CASENRERTEAFF. The CDR3 nucleotides are TGTGCCAGCGAAAACAGGGAACGCACTGAAGCTTTCTTT.

This clonotype has at least ten counts. This rearrangement joins TRBV7-2 to TRBJ2-3; D is unclear. The germline gives CDR1 SGHTA, CDR2 FQGNSA. Trimming left V 5 bases short and J 3 bases short, with 12 bases between. The CDR3 sequence is 14 residues long. The CDR3 loop reads CASSPNSRTDTQYF. The CDR3 DNA reads as TGTGCCAGCAGCCCCAATTCTAGAACAGATACGCAGTATTTT.

Details on this clonotype: The junction differs from germline at one of its ends, possibly a read error. The rearrangement joins TRBV7-7 to TRBJ1-4, with TRBD1 identical over 7 bases. Germline V gene data show CDR1 as SSHAT and CDR2 as FNYEAQ (reference sequence). The CDR3 has 14 residues. The CDR3 bases are TGTGCTAGCAGCTTCATTCAGGGGGGCGAAAAACTGTTTTTT. Its translation: CASSFIQGGEKLFF.

The chain couples TRBV6-5 to TRBJ1-1, with D maybe TRBD1 (5 bases). Germline CDR1 and CDR2: MNHEY and SVGAGI. The CDR3 loop spans 14 amino acids. Trimming left V 2 bases short and J 5 bases short, with 12 bases between. The CDR3 DNA reads TGTGCCAGCAGTTACGAGGGGAAGGGAACTGAAGCTTTCTTT. Translation gives CASSYEGKGTEAFF.

This clonotype was seen ten or more times. The V call is TRBV20-1, the J call TRBJ2-5; D uncertain. With 3 bases removed from V and 2 bases from J, the gap between germline ends came to 16 bases. Germline loops: CDR1 DFQATT, CDR2 SNEGSKA (reference sequence). CDR3 length: 15 amino acids. The CDR3 reads CSASPPPRSQETQYF. As DNA, the CDR3 is TGCAGTGCTAGTCCGCCCCCCAGAAGTCAAGAGACCCAGTACTTC.

A few counts support this clonotype. V gene TRBV5-6 combines with J gene TRBJ1-2; unclear D gene. CDR3 length: 14 amino acids. V dropped 5 bases and J dropped 7 bases, with 18 bases sitting between them. Per germline, CDR1 SGHDT and CDR2 YYEEEE. The CDR3 loop is CASREWEGLRGYTF. In DNA form, the CDR3 reads TGTGCCAGCAGGGAGTGGGAGGGTTTGCGTGGCTACACCTTC.

This clonotype was counted between two and nine times. The chain has TRBV9 and TRBJ2-7, with D hard to call. The CDR3 is made up of 12 amino acids. Trimming took 3 bases from V and 4 from J, leaving 8 bases between them. Per germline, CDR1 SGDLS and CDR2 YYNGEE. Here the CDR3 DNA reads TGTGCCAGCAGCGCAGACGGTTACGAGCAGTACTTC. Translated, it gives CASSADGYEQYF.

This clonotype was counted between two and nine times. The rearrangement links TRBV15 to TRBJ2-5; D is undetermined. CDR3 length: 14 residues. Germline V lookup: CDR1 LNHNV, CDR2 YYDKDF (reference sequence). V shed 1 base and J shed 5 bases, with 11 bases lying between them. The CDR3 coding sequence is TGTGCCACCAGCAGAGTCGGGCGGACGGAGACCCAGTACTTC. Protein product: CATSRVGRTETQYF.

The chain employs TRBV6-6 and TRBJ2-5; D is unclear. This CDR3 region has 13 residues. Trimming pared 0 bases from V and 5 bases from J, leaving 7 bases between. Germline V CDR1 and CDR2: MNHNY, SVGAGI (reference sequence). The CDR3 DNA sequence: TGTGCCAGCAGTTACTCGGGCAGGGAGACCCAGTACTTC. Translation: CASSYSGRETQYF.

V is TRBV6-1 and J is TRBJ1-1; D might be TRBD1 (6 bases). V was trimmed by 6 bases and J by 8 bases, leaving 13 bases between them. This CDR3 spans 12 amino acids. Germline V gene sequence: CDR1 MNHNS, CDR2 SASEGT. CDR3 coding DNA: TGTGCCAGCAGGACGGACAGCCTAGAAGCTTTCTTT. It is translated as CASRTDSLEAFF.

This clonotype was detected only a few times. The chain uses TRBV19 and TRBJ1-1; D call uncertain. The V and J ends lost 1 base and 5 bases respectively, with 11 bases between them. Germline CDR1 is LNHDA and CDR2 is SQIVND (reference sequence). This CDR3 comprises 14 residues. CDR3 nucleotide sequence: TGTGCCAGTAGTATAGGAACATATGGTACTGAAGCTTTCTTT. Its translation: CASSIGTYGTEAFF.

This clonotype showed up many times. V and J are TRBV6-6 and TRBJ1-1; D is unresolved. Trimming removed 6 bases at V and 0 bases at J, with 8 bases between. The length of the CDR3 is 13 residues. Germline V lookup: CDR1 MNHNY, CDR2 SVGAGI (reference sequence). This chain's CDR3 is CASSQAVNTEAFF. CDR3 coding DNA: TGTGCCAGCAGCCAGGCCGTGAACACTGAAGCTTTCTTT.

The chain recombines TRBV5-6 with TRBJ2-1; the D gene is possibly TRBD1 (6 bases). V shed 4 bases and J shed 9 bases, with 20 bases lying between them. Germline assignment: CDR1 SGHDT and CDR2 YYEEEE. The CDR3 loop spans 15 amino acids. The CDR3 reads CASSEGGFTLGEQFF. In DNA, the CDR3 is TGTGCCAGCAGCGAAGGGGGTTTCACATTAGGTGAGCAGTTCTTC.

This clonotype was seen only a few times. The chain joins TRBV6-5 to TRBJ2-7; D is ambiguous. From germline, CDR1 is MNHEY and CDR2 SVGAGI. Trimming shortened V by 4 bases and J by 7 bases, and 17 bases separated the two germline ends. The CDR3 runs to 14 residues. DNA for the CDR3: TGTGCCAGCAGTTTAAACGGTGTCCTTGGGGAGCAGTACTTC. Amino acids: CASSLNGVLGEQYF.

The chain recombines TRBV10-3 with TRBJ1-2, with D uncertain. The CDR3 is 13 amino acids. Per the germline V gene, CDR1 is ENHRY and CDR2 is SYGVKD. V lost 4 bases and J 5 bases, leaving 11 bases between the germline ends. The CDR3 sequence is CAISVDTRYGYTF. The CDR3 DNA reads as TGTGCCATCAGTGTAGATACCCGTTATGGCTACACCTTC.

The chain carries TRBV25-1 and TRBJ2-5; D gene unclear. Germline V lookup: CDR1 MGHDK, CDR2 SYGVNS. This CDR3 contains 15 residues. V shed 1 base and J shed 4 bases, with 13 bases lying between them. For the CDR3, the DNA is TGTGCCAGCAGTGAATTAGTCAATTGGGCAGAGACCCAGTACTTC. Its protein product is CASSELVNWAETQYF.

This clonotype has only a few counts. The chain uses TRBV7-9 and TRBJ1-1, with D maybe TRBD1 (6 bases). The V gene lost 4 bases and the J gene lost 5 bases, with 17 bases spanning the gap. Germline-derived CDR1 and CDR2 are SEHNR and FQNEAQ (reference sequence). There are 15 residues in the CDR3. CDR3 nucleotides: TGTGCCAGCAGCTCCCACCCGTTACAGGGAACTGAAGCTTTCTTT. Protein: CASSSHPLQGTEAFF.

This clonotype came up once. The chain carries TRBV15 and TRBJ1-1; D remains unclear. Germline V lookup: CDR1 LNHNV, CDR2 YYDKDF (reference sequence). This CDR3 has 14 amino acids. Trimming pared 0 bases from V and 11 bases from J, leaving 16 bases between. In DNA, the CDR3 is TGTGCCACCAGCAGAGATTGGGTCGAGGAGGTCGCTTTCTTT. Translated, it gives CATSRDWVEEVAFF.

The table lists this clonotype with many counts. The chain recombines TRBV6-5 with TRBJ1-1; D gene unclear. Germline V lookup: CDR1 MNHEY, CDR2 SVGAGI. This CDR3 spans 14 amino acids. V was trimmed by 4 bases and J by 1 base, leaving 10 bases between them. For the CDR3, the DNA is TGTGCCAGCAGTTGGGAACAGACGAACACTGAAGCTTTCTTT. It codes for CASSWEQTNTEAFF.